This TCR beta chain was captured by sequencing in a study of shared clonotypes between healthy human individuals. Germline V lookup: CDR1 SEHNR, CDR2 FQNEAQ (reference sequence). This CDR3 comprises 13 residues. V lost 3 bases to trimming and J lost 5 bases, with 10 bases between them. Around 32,000 T cell genomes, or roughly 300 ng DNA, went into unsorted PBMC replicate PCRs. Sequencing used immunoSEQ multiplex PCR; TCRdb keeps in-frame clones, though not all of them. Among fewer than 650,000 clones listed, 76% were seen once. As concerns this clone: Other DNA sequences from this sample encode an identical CDR3 as well.

The sequence derives from a woman aged 40 to 50 in good health. Some clones in this sample may be carry-over from other donors' samples. The sample consisted of PBMCs. The gene calls are TRBV7-9 and TRBJ2-5, with D uncertain. CDR3 in DNA: TGTGCCAGCAGCTTGGTTGGAAGGGAGACCCAGTACTTC. The encoded protein is CASSLVGRETQYF.